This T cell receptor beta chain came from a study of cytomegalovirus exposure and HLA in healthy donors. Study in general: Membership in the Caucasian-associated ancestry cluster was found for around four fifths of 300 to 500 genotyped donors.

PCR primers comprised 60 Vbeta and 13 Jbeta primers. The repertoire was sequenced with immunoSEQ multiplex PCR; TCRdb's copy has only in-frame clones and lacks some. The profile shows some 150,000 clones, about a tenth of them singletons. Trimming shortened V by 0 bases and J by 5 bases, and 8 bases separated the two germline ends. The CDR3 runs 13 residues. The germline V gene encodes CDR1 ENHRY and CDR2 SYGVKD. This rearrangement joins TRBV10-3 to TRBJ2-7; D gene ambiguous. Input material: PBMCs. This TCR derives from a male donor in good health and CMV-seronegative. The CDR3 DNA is TGTGCCATCAGTGAGTCGAGCCTTGACGAGCAGTACTTC. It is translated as CAISESSLDEQYF.